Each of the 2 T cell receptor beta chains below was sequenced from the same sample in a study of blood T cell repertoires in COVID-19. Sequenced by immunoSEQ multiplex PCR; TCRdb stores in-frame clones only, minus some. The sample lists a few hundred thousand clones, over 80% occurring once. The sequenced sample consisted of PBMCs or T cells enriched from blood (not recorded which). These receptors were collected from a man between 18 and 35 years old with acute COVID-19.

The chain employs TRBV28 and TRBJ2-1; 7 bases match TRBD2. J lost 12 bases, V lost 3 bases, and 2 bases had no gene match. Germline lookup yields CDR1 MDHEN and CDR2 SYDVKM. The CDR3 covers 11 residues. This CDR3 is CASSFGGGQFF. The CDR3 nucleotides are TGTGCCAGCAGTTTTGGGGGGGGGCAGTTCTTC.

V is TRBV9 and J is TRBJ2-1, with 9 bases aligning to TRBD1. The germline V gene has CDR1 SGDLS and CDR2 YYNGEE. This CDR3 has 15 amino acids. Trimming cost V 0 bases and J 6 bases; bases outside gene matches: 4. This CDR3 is CASSVDGTGINEQFF. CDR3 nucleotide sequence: TGTGCCAGCAGCGTAGATGGGACAGGGATCAATGAGCAGTTCTTC. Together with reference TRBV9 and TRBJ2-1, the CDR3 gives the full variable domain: DSGVTQTPKHLITATGQRVTLRCSPRSGDLSVYWYQQSLDQGLQFLIQYYNGEERAKGNILERFSAQQFPDLHSELNLSSLELGDSALYFCASSVDGTGINEQFFGPGTRLTVL.